The 8 T cell receptor beta chains given below trace back to one sample, sequenced in a study of tumor-infiltrating lymphocytes in primary liver carcinoma. TCR beta cDNA was reverse-transcribed from 450 to 500 ng of total RNA. The reaction used a constant-region primer and ProtoScript II reverse transcriptase. Investigators got TCR beta libraries out of three nested multiplex PCR rounds, done with slightly modified ARM-PCR. TRBV1-TRBV30 forward and Cbeta reverse primers drove the first two roughly 10-cycle rounds. TCRdb reanalysed the multiplex PCR reads using MiXCR and keeps one entry per CDR3 protein. The table has 30,000 to 40,000 distinct CDR3 sequences, around 74% seen once; the top ten hold around 15%. Bulk tissue was left unsorted, and RNA and DNA were co-extracted from approximately 20-30 mg of it. Sequencing was performed on liver tumor tissue from sampling region 4. Subset given: tumor region T4, right-lateral pole. The receptors were gathered from a man aged 40-49 years with primary liver carcinoma and hepatitis B virus infection.

Notes on this clonotype: At one end, the junction sequence differs from germline, possibly due to a read error. The rearrangement links TRBV6-1 to TRBJ1-1; D is uncertain. CDR1 and CDR2 (germline): MNHNS, SASEGT. CDR3 length: 13 amino acids. CDR3 amino acids: CVSSENDETEALF. The CDR3 DNA reads TGCGTCAGCAGTGAAAACGACGAAACTGAAGCTTTGTTT.

As regards this clonotype: The junction does not match germline at one end; this may be a read error. The chain joins TRBV6-5 to TRBJ2-7; a possible D gene is TRBD2 (7 bases). The germline CDR1 and CDR2 sequences are MNHEY and SVGAGI. The CDR3 runs 14 residues. The CDR3 reads CVSSSSVGGGEQYF. Here the CDR3 DNA reads TGTGTCAGCAGTTCTTCAGTGGGAGGGGGGGAGCAGTACTTC.

This clonotype has only one observation. The rearrangement links TRBV2 to TRBJ2-2; maybe TRBD1 (5 bases). There are 15 residues in the CDR3. V dropped 6 bases and J dropped 8 bases, with 19 bases sitting between them. CDR1 SNHLY and CDR2 FYNNEI come from the germline V gene. CDR3 loop: CASSPTVSNSGELFF. In DNA, the CDR3 is TGTGCCAGCAGCCCGACAGTCTCGAACAGTGGGGAGCTGTTTTTT. The full variable domain, in which reference TRBV2 and TRBJ2-2 provide the parts outside the CDR3, is EPEVTQTPSHQVTQMGQEVILRCVPISNHLYFYWYRQILGQKVEFLVSFYNNEISEKSEIFDDQFSVERPDGSNFTLKIRSTKLEDSAMYFCASSPTVSNSGELFFGEGSRLTVL.

In its sample, this clonotype is large. This chain links TRBV29-1 with TRBJ2-1; 14 positions agree with TRBD2. V lost 4 bases, J lost 3 bases, and 2 bases stayed unmatched. Germline V gene sequence: CDR1 SQVTM, CDR2 ANQGSEA. The CDR3 has 15 amino acids. CDR3 amino acids: CSVGLAGGFYNEQFF. CDR3 nucleotides: TGCAGCGTTGGACTAGCGGGAGGGTTCTACAATGAGCAGTTCTTC.

This clonotype was observed at least ten times. At one end the junction does not follow the germline gene, possibly because of a read error. This chain connects TRBV28 to TRBJ2-1, with 14 bases matching TRBD2. In germline, CDR1 is MDHEN, CDR2 SYDVKM. The CDR3 totals 14 residues. The CDR3 DNA reads as TGTGCCAGCAGCTCCGCCGGGACTAGCGGGAGCGGACTCTTC. The encoded protein is CASSSAGTSGSGLF.

Of note for this clonotype: Without the conserved terminal phenylalanine or tryptophan, this CDR3 likely stems from a read error. V is TRBV12-3 or TRBV12-4 and J is TRBJ2-5; D may be TRBD1 or TRBD2 (7 bases each). The CDR3 contains 13 residues. In DNA, the CDR3 is TGTGCCAGCAGCCGAAGCGGGACAGAGGCCCAGTACCTT. Residues: CASSRSGTEAQYL.

As regards this clonotype: A junction end diverges from the germline sequence, so it may reflect a read error. The V and J genes are TRBV29-1 and TRBJ1-1, with D perhaps TRBD1 (5 bases). This CDR3 is 12 amino acids long. Germline V gives CDR1 SQVTM, CDR2 ANQGSEA. The CDR3 bases are TGCAGCGTCTCTCAGGACGGGGCTGATGCTTTCTTT. Its translation is CSVSQDGADAFF.

This clonotype was observed a single time. At one end, the junction sequence differs from germline, possibly due to a read error. As DNA, the CDR3 is TGCGCCAGTAGCCAGGCAGGGGCATGGAGGAACTACGGCTACACCTTC. It encodes CASSQAGAWRNYGYTF. The chain is built from TRBV4-3 and TRBJ1-2; weak D call: TRBD1 (6 bases). The CDR3 spans 16 residues. Germline V gene data show CDR1 as LGHNA and CDR2 as YSLEER.